The rows below give T cell receptor beta chains drawn from one sample of a study of blood T cell repertoires in COVID-19. Assay used: immunoSEQ multiplex PCR; TCRdb lists only in-frame clones, some missing. The data contain about 400,000 clones, around nine tenths of them singletons. Sequencing was performed on PBMCs or T cells enriched from blood (not recorded which). The receptors come from a woman in her forties or fifties who had recovered from COVID-19. Both conserved end residues are part of each CDR3. The D gene is left open where the match is weak. A clone size is listed for some rows: how often the clone was seen (once, few, many), or a class if it is expanded.

v_gene: TRBV6-2/TRBV6-3; j_gene: TRBJ2-7; abundance: NA; d_gene: NA; CDR3nt: TGTGCCAGCAGTTACTCGACTCTCGAGCAGTACTTC; CDR3aa: CASSYSTLEQYF
v_gene: TRBV28; j_gene: TRBJ1-5; abundance: NA; d_gene: TRBD1; CDR3nt: TGTGCCAGCAGTTTTCGGACAGGGAATCAGCCCCAGCATTTT; CDR3aa: CASSFRTGNQPQHF
v_gene: TRBV11-2; j_gene: TRBJ1-1; abundance: NA; d_gene: NA; CDR3nt: TGTGCCAGCAGCTTCCCGGGCCGAGGGGCTTTCTTT; CDR3aa: CASSFPGRGAFF
v_gene: TRBV2; j_gene: TRBJ1-4; abundance: NA; d_gene: TRBD1; CDR3nt: TGTGCCAGCAGTTGGACAGGGGTGCGGGGTTCTGAAAAACTGTTTTTT; CDR3aa: CASSWTGVRGSEKLFF
v_gene: TRBV30; j_gene: TRBJ1-1; abundance: NA; d_gene: TRBD1; CDR3nt: TGTGCCTGGAAGAGGTGGAGAGGACAGGGAGGCACTGAAGCTTTCTTT; CDR3aa: CAWKRWRGQGGTEAFF
v_gene: TRBV19; j_gene: TRBJ2-7; abundance: NA; d_gene: TRBD2; CDR3nt: TGTGCCAGTAGTACCGCGGGGGATCCTGGATACGAGCAGTACTTC; CDR3aa: CASSTAGDPGYEQYF
v_gene: TRBV3-1/TRBV3-2; j_gene: TRBJ1-6; abundance: once; d_gene: TRBD1; CDR3nt: TGTGCCAGCAGCCCCTTTCGGACAGGCAGCTCCTATAATTCACCCCTCCACTTT; CDR3aa: CASSPFRTGSSYNSPLHF
v_gene: TRBV28; j_gene: TRBJ1-2; abundance: NA; d_gene: NA; CDR3nt: TGTGCCAGCAGTTTTTCCTGGAGCTATGGCTACACCTTC; CDR3aa: CASSFSWSYGYTF
v_gene: TRBV3-1/TRBV3-2; j_gene: TRBJ1-2; abundance: few; d_gene: NA; CDR3nt: TGTGCCAGCAGCCATGGGGGCGGCTACTATGGCTACACCTTC; CDR3aa: CASSHGGGYYGYTF
v_gene: TRBV11-2; j_gene: TRBJ1-2; abundance: NA; d_gene: NA; CDR3nt: TGTGCCAGCTCCCAAGGGGGAGGCTACACCTTC; CDR3aa: CASSQGGGYTF
v_gene: TRBV4-2; j_gene: TRBJ2-7; abundance: NA; d_gene: TRBD2; CDR3nt: TGTGCCAGCAGGCTAGCGGGGAACTCCTACGAGCAGTACTTC; CDR3aa: CASRLAGNSYEQYF
v_gene: TRBV3-1/TRBV3-2; j_gene: TRBJ1-3; abundance: NA; d_gene: TRBD1; CDR3nt: TGTGCCAGCAGCCAAGGACAGGGCATCTCTGGAAACACCATATATTTT; CDR3aa: CASSQGQGISGNTIYF
v_gene: TRBV27; j_gene: TRBJ1-6; abundance: NA; d_gene: NA; CDR3nt: TGTGCCAGCAGTTTGGCACGACTTTCACCCCTCCACTTT; CDR3aa: CASSLARLSPLHF
v_gene: TRBV7-9; j_gene: TRBJ2-6; abundance: NA; d_gene: TRBD1; CDR3nt: TGTGCCAGCAGCTTACCGGGACAGGGTCCCTCTGGGGCCAACGTCCTGACTTTC; CDR3aa: CASSLPGQGPSGANVLTF
v_gene: TRBV19; j_gene: TRBJ1-2; abundance: NA; d_gene: NA; CDR3nt: TGTGCCAGTAGTCCGACAGACAGGACTGGCTACACCTTC; CDR3aa: CASSPTDRTGYTF
v_gene: TRBV5-5; j_gene: TRBJ1-1; abundance: NA; d_gene: TRBD1; CDR3nt: TGTGCCAGCAGCCAGGGGGGCCTCCTTTATAATACTGAAGCTTTCTTT; CDR3aa: CASSQGGLLYNTEAFF
v_gene: TRBV7-3; j_gene: TRBJ1-1; abundance: once; d_gene: NA; CDR3nt: TGTGCCAGCAGCTCCGGAGGGGTGAACACTGAAGCTTTCTTT; CDR3aa: CASSSGGVNTEAFF
v_gene: TRBV5-1; j_gene: TRBJ2-7; abundance: NA; d_gene: TRBD2; CDR3nt: TGCGCCAGCAGCCGCGGGGCGGGGGGGACATACGAGCAGTACTTC; CDR3aa: CASSRGAGGTYEQYF
v_gene: TRBV11-3; j_gene: TRBJ1-1; abundance: NA; d_gene: TRBD1; CDR3nt: TGTGCCAGCAGCTTAGGGGGTGGACAGGCTCAGAACACTGAAGCTTTCTTT; CDR3aa: CASSLGGGQAQNTEAFF
v_gene: TRBV28; j_gene: TRBJ2-2; abundance: once; d_gene: TRBD2; CDR3nt: TGTGCCAGCAGAGATCCAACCGCGGGGGGCACCGGGGAGCTGTTTTTT; CDR3aa: CASRDPTAGGTGELFF
v_gene: TRBV19; j_gene: TRBJ2-1; abundance: NA; d_gene: TRBD1; CDR3nt: TGTGCCAGTAGTGTCCTCGACAGGGGACGAAACAATGAGCAGTTCTTC; CDR3aa: CASSVLDRGRNNEQFF
v_gene: TRBV28; j_gene: TRBJ1-5; abundance: NA; d_gene: NA; CDR3nt: TGTGCCAGCAGGCACATGGGGGAGGGTCAGCCCCAGCATTTT; CDR3aa: CASRHMGEGQPQHF
v_gene: TRBV12-3/TRBV12-4; j_gene: TRBJ1-6; abundance: NA; d_gene: NA; CDR3nt: TGTGCCAGCAGTAAAGAGGGCAGGACCCTCCACTTT; CDR3aa: CASSKEGRTLHF
v_gene: TRBV3-1/TRBV3-2; j_gene: TRBJ1-1; abundance: NA; d_gene: NA; CDR3nt: TGTGCCAGCAGCCATTACAGGTCCAGAGACGCTGAAGCTTTCTTT; CDR3aa: CASSHYRSRDAEAFF